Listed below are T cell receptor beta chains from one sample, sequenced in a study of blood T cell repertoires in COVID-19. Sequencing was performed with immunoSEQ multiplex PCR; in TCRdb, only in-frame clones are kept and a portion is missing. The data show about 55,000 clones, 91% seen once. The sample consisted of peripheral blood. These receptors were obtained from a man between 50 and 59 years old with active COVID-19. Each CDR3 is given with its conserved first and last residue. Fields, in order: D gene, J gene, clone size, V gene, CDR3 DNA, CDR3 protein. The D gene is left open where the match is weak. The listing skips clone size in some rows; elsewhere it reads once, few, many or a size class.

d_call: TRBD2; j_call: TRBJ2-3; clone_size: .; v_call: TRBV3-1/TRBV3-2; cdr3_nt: TGTGCCAGCAGCGGAGGCGGGGCGGGGGGGCTTTTCGGCACAGATACGCAGTATTTT; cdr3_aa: CASSGGGAGGLFGTDTQYF
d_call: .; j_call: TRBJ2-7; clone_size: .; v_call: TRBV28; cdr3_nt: TGTGCCACCCTAAGGGTAAGCGGCTACGAGCAGTACTTC; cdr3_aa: CATLRVSGYEQYF
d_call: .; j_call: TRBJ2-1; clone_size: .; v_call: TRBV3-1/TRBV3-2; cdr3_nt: TGTGCCAGCAGCCAATGCGGATCTCTGGGACACCCCATTGGGAGCTCCTACAATGAGCAGTTCTTC; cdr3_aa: CASSQCGSLGHPIGSSYNEQFF
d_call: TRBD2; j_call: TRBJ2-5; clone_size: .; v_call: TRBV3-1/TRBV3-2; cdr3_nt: TGTGCCAGCAGCCTACGGACTAGCGGGGGGAGGGAGACCCAGTACTTC; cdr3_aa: CASSLRTSGGRETQYF
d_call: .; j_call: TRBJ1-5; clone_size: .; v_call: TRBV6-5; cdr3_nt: TGTGCCAGCAGTTACTCGTGGGGGGGCGGCAGTCAGCCCCAGCATTTT; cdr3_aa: CASSYSWGGGSQPQHF
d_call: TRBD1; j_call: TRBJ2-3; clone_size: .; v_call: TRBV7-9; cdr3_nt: TGTGCCAGCAGCTCTGGACAGGGGATGGAAGATACGCAGTATTTT; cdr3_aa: CASSSGQGMEDTQYF
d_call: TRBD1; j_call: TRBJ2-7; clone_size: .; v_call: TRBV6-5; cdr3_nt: TGTGCCAGCAGAAATCCGGGACAGCTCTACGAGCAGTACTTC; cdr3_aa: CASRNPGQLYEQYF
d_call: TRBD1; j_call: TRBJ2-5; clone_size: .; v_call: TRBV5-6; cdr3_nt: TGTGCCAGCAGCTTGTTCTCGTTAGGACAGGGGCAAGAGACCCAGTACTTC; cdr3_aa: CASSLFSLGQGQETQYF
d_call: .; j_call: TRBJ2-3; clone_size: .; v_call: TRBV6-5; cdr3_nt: TGTGCCAGCAGTTACGGACTATCCACAGATACGCAGTATTTT; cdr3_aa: CASSYGLSTDTQYF
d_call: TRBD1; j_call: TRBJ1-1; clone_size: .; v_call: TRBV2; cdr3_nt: TGTGCCAGCAAGGGACAGGGGAACACTGAAGCTTTCTTT; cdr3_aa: CASKGQGNTEAFF
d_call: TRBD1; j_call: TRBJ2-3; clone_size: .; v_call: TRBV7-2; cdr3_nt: TGTGCCAGCAGCGGAGCTACTGCCGGGACAGGGGGGGCGGCAGATACGCAGTATTTT; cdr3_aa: CASSGATAGTGGAADTQYF
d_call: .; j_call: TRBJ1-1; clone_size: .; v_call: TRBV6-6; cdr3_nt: TGTGCCAGCAGGGGGGACACCGGGAGGACTGAAGCTTTCTTT; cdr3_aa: CASRGDTGRTEAFF
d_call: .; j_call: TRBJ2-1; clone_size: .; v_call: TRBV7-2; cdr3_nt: TGTGCCAGCAGCTTACGGTTTCCCTCCTACAATGAGCAGTTCTTC; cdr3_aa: CASSLRFPSYNEQFF
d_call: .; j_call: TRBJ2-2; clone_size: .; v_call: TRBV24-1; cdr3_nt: TGTGCCACCAGTGATGGGCACTTGAACACCGGGGAGCTGTTTTTT; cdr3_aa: CATSDGHLNTGELFF
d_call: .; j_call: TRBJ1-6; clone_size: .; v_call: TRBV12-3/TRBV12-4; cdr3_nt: TGTGCCAGCAGCCTAAGCGATTCACCCCTCCACTTT; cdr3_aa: CASSLSDSPLHF
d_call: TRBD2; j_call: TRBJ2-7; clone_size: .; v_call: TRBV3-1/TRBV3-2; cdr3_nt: TGTGCCAGCAGCCAACCCCTGACTAGCGGGAGCTCCGAGCAGTACTTC; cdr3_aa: CASSQPLTSGSSEQYF
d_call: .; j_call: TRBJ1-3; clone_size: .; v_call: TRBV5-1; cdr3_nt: TGCGCCAGCAGCTCGACAGAATCTGGAAACACCATATATTTT; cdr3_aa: CASSSTESGNTIYF
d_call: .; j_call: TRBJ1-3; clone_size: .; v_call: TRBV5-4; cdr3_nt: TGTGCCAGCAGACCTCAGGGTTCTGGAAACACCATATATTTT; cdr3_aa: CASRPQGSGNTIYF
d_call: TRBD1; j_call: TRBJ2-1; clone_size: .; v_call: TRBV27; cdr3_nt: TGTGCCAGCAGTTTAGATCCTAGGGGGCGATTTATCAATGAGCAGTTCTTC; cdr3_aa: CASSLDPRGRFINEQFF
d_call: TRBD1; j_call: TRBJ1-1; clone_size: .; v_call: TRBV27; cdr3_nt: TGTGCCAGCAGAGCGACAGGGGCAAGGACTGAAGCTTTCTTT; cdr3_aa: CASRATGARTEAFF
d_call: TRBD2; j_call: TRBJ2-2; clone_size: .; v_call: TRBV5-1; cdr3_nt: TGCGCCAGCAGCTTGTACCCTAGCGGGGGAACCGGGGAGCTGTTTTTT; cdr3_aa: CASSLYPSGGTGELFF
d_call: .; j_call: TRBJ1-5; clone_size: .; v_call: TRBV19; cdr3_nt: TGTGCCAGTAAAGTGTCGGGACAACCCTCGCCCCAGCATTTT; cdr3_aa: CASKVSGQPSPQHF
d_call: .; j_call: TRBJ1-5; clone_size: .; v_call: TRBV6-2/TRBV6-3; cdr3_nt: TGTGCCAGCAGTTACGATGGACACTCGATCGATAGCAATCAGCCCCAGCATTTT; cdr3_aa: CASSYDGHSIDSNQPQHF
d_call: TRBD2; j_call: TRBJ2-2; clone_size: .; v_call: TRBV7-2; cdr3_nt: TGTGCCAGCAGCTTTTCCGGGACTAGCGGGAGGATGAACACCGGGGAGCTGTTTTTT; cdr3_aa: CASSFSGTSGRMNTGELFF
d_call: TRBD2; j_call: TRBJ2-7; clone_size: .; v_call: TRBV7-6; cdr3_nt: TGTGCCAGCAGCCCCGGACTAGCAATTTACGAGCAGTACTTC; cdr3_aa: CASSPGLAIYEQYF
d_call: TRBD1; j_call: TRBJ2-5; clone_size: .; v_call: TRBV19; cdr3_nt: TGTGCCAGTAGTATAGGGACAGGCGCCCAAGAGACCCAGTACTTC; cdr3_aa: CASSIGTGAQETQYF
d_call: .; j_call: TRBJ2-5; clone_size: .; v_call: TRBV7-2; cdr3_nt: TGTGCCAGCAGCTTATCCGGGTCTCAAGAGACCCAGTACTTC; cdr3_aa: CASSLSGSQETQYF
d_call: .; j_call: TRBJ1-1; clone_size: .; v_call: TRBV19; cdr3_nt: TGTGCCAGTAGTATCTATCGAGGGTCGGGGAAAAACACTGAAGCTTTCTTT; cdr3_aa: CASSIYRGSGKNTEAFF
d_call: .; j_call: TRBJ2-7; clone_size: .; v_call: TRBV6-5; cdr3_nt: TGTGCCAGCAGTCCCTGGCGACAGGCCTACGAGCAGTACTTC; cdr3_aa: CASSPWRQAYEQYF
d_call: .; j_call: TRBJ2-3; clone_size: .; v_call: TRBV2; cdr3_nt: TGTGCCAGCAGCCCCAGGGTTGATACGCAGTATTTT; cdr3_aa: CASSPRVDTQYF
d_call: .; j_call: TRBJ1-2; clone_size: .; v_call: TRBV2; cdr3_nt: TGTGCCAGCAGTGAACTGACAGGACTCAATGGCTACACCTTC; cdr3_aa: CASSELTGLNGYTF
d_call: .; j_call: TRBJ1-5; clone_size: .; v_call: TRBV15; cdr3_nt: TGTGCCACCAGCAGGGGCGATCAGCCCCAGCATTTT; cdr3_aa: CATSRGDQPQHF
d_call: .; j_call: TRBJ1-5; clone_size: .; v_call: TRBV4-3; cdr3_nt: TGCGCCAGCAGCCAAACCGCCGGAGGGGGCAATCAGCCCCAGCATTTT; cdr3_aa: CASSQTAGGGNQPQHF
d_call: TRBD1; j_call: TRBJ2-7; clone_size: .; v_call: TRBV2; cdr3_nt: TGTGCCAGCAGTCCGGGACAGGGGTCGTACGAGCAGTACTTC; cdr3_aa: CASSPGQGSYEQYF
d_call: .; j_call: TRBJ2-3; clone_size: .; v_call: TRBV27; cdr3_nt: TGTGCCAGCAGTCGAGCGGGTTCGAGCACAGATACGCAGTATTTT; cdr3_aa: CASSRAGSSTDTQYF
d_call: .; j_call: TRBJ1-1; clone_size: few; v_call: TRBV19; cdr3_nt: TGTGCCAGTAGTATCGTTCCCGTCGGCACTGAAGCTTTCTTT; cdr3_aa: CASSIVPVGTEAFF
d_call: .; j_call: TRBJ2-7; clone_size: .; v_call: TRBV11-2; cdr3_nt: TGTGCCAGCAGCTCCGTTCAGGCTACCCTCTCCTACGAGCAGTACTTC; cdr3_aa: CASSSVQATLSYEQYF
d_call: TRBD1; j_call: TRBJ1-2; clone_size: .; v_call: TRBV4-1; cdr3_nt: TGCGCCAGCAGTGGGACAGGGGGCTATGGCTACACCTTC; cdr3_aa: CASSGTGGYGYTF
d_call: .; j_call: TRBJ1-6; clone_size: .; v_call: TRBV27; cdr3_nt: TGTGCCAGCAGTCTAACGGGACATCGCCTTATGTCACCCCTCCACTTT; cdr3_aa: CASSLTGHRLMSPLHF
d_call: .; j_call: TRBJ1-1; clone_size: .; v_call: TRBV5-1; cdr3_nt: TGCGCCAGCAGCTTGCAGGCGGGAGACACTGAAGCTTTCTTT; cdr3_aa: CASSLQAGDTEAFF
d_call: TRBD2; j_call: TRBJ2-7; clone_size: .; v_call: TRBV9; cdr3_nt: TGTGCCAGCAGCCCGGGAGGAAAGGGGATTCTCGAGCAGTACTTC; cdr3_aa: CASSPGGKGILEQYF
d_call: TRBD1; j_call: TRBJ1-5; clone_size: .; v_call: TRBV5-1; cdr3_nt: TGCGCCAGCAGCTTCGGACAGGACAATCAGCCCCAGCATTTT; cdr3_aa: CASSFGQDNQPQHF
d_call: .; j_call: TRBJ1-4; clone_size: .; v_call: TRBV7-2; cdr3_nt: TGTGCCAGCAGCAACCAGGGGAGAGAAAAACTGTTTTTT; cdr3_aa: CASSNQGREKLFF
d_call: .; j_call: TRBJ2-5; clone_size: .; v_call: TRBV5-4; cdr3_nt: TGTGCCAGCAGCTTGAATCCCGTCCCCGAGACCCAGTACTTC; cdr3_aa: CASSLNPVPETQYF
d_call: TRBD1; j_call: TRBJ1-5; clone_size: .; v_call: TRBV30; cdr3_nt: TGTGCCTGGAGGGACACAGGGGGCACAGCCCAGCATTTT; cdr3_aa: CAWRDTGGTAQHF
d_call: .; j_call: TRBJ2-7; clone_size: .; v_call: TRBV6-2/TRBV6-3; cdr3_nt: TGTGCCAGCAGTTACTCGGTGATAGGGGCGGAAACCTACGAGCAGTACTTC; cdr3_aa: CASSYSVIGAETYEQYF
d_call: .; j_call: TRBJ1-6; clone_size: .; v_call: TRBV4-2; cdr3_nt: TGTGCCAGCAGCCAAGGGGACTCTTATTCACCCCTCCACTTT; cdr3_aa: CASSQGDSYSPLHF
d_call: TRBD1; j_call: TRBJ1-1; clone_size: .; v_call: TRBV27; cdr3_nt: TGTGCCAGCAGTTCCCCCACACGGTCCGGACAGGCGAACACTGAAGCTTTCTTT; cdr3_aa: CASSSPTRSGQANTEAFF
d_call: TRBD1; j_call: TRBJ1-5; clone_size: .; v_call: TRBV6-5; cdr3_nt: TGTGCCCTCGGACAGGGGAATCAGCCCCAGCATTTT; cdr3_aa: CALGQGNQPQHF
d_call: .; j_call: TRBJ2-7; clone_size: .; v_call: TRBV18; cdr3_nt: TGTGCCAGCTCACTAACGCAGGGATCCTACGAGCAGTACTTC; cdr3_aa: CASSLTQGSYEQYF
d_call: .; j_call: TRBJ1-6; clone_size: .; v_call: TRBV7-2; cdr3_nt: TGTGCCAGCAGTGTAACCGAGGGAGGCGGTTCACCCCTCCACTTT; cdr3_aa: CASSVTEGGGSPLHF
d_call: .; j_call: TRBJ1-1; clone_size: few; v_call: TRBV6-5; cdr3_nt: TGTGCCAGCACCATGGGGCTCATGAACACTGAAGCTTTCTTT; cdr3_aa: CASTMGLMNTEAFF
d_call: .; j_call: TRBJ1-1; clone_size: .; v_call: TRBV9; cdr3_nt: TGTGCCAGCAGCGTAGGGGTCTCTCCGGGTGAAGCTTTCTTT; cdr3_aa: CASSVGVSPGEAFF
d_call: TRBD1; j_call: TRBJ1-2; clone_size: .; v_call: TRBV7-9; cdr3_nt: TGTGCCAGCAGCCGGGACAGGGGGCAGAACTATGGCTACACCTTC; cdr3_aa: CASSRDRGQNYGYTF
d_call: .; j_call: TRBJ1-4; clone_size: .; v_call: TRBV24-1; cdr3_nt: TGTGCCACCAGTGATTTGGCGGGAAAACTGTTTTTT; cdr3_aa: CATSDLAGKLFF